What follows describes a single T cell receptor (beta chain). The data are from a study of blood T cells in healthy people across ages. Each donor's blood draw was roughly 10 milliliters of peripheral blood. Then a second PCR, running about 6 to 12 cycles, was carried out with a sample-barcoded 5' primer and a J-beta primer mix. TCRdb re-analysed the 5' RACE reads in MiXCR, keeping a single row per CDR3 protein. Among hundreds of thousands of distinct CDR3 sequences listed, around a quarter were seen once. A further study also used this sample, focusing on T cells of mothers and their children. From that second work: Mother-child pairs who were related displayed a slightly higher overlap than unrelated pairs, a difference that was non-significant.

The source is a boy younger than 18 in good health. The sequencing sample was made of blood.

CDR3: CASSPSTLNTEAFF. DNA for the CDR3: TGTGCCAGCAGCCCGAGCACCTTGAACACTGAAGCTTTCTTT. This chain uses TRBV3-1 with TRBJ1-1, with D uncertain. CDR1 and CDR2 from the germline V gene are LGHDT and YNNKEL (reference sequence). The CDR3 length is 14 residues. Deletions cut 4 bases from V and 0 bases from J, with 9 bases between. Using reference TRBV3-1 and TRBJ1-1 for the parts outside the CDR3, the full variable domain is DTAVSQTPKYLVTQMGNDKSIKCEQNLGHDTMYWYKQDSKKFLKIMFSYNNKELIINETVPNRFSPKSPDKAHLNLHINSLELGDSAVYFCASSPSTLNTEAFFGQGTRLTVV.